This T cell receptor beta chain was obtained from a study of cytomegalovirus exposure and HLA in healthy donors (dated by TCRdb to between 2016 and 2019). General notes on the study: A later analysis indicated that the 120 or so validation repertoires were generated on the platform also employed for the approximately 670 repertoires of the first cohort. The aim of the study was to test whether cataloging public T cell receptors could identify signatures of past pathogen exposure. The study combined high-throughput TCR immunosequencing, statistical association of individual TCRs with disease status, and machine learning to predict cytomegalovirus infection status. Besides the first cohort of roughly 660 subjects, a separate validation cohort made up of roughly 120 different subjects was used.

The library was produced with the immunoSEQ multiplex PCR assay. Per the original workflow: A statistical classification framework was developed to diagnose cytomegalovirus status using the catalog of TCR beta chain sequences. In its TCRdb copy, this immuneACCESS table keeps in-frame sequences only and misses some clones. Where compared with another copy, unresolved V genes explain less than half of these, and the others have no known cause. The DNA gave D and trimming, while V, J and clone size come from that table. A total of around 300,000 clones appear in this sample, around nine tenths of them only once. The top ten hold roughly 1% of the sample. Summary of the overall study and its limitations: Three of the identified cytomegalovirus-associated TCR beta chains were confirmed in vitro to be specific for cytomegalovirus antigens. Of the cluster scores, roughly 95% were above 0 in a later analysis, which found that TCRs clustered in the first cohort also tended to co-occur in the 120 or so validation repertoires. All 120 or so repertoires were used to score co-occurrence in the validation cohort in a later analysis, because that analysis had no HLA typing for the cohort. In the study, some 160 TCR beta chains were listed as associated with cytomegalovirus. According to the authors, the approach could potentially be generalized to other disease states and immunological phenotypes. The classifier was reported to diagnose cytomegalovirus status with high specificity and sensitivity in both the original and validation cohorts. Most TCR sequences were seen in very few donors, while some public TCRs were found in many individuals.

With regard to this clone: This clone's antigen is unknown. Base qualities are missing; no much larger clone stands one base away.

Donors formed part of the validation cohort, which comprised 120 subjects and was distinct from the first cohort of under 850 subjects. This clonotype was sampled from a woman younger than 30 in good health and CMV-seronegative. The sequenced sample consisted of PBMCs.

The DNA sequence follows: TGTGCCTGGAGTGTAGTAGGGGCCTACGAGCAGTACTTC. This yields the protein CAWSVVGAYEQYF. This chain is built from TRBV30 and TRBJ2-7, with TRBD1 tentatively as D gene (5 bases match). From a lookup of the germline V gene (reference sequence), CDR1 and CDR2 are GTSNPN and SVGIG. Including cysteine and phenylalanine, the CDR3 has 13 amino acids. Of the read, only the CDR3 DNA is kept; its 39 bases are in frame from base 1. Trimming takes 0 bases from V and 2 bases from J, and the germline ends sit 8 bases apart.